This is a list of T cell receptor beta chains from one sample in a study of shared clonotypes between healthy human individuals. TCRdb's copy holds only in-frame clones and misses some; the assay was immunoSEQ multiplex PCR. The repertoire consists of 550,000 to 750,000 clones, with roughly nine tenths occurring once and the leading ten covering about a quarter. The material sequenced was naive CD8+ T cells sorted from blood. Receptor source: a young man in good health. Each CDR3 is given with its conserved first and last residue. The D gene is left open where the match is weak.

V	J	D	CDR3
TRBV7-9	TRBJ2-1	.	CACVTTNEQFF
TRBV6-5	TRBJ2-1	.	CASSYSPGTEQFF
TRBV9	TRBJ2-4	.	CASSGEGQRGNIQYF
TRBV27	TRBJ2-2	TRBD2	CASRGLAGEGNTGELFF
TRBV29-1	TRBJ2-7	TRBD1	CSVRQGDFYEQYF
TRBV29-1	TRBJ2-1	.	CSTTTGTSDEQFF
TRBV7-2	TRBJ1-4	.	CASSLGLVGTNEKLFF
TRBV7-9	TRBJ2-6	.	CASSLVTGANVLTF
TRBV7-8	TRBJ2-5	TRBD2	CASTRTSSQETQYF
TRBV4-1	TRBJ2-7	.	CASSQEGYEQYF
TRBV28	TRBJ1-4	.	CASSFLQERDEKLFF
TRBV5-4	TRBJ2-2	TRBD2	CASSFSSGRAGELFF
TRBV15	TRBJ1-1	TRBD1	CATSGQGGTEAFF
TRBV5-1	TRBJ2-3	TRBD1	CASSLTQGVSTDTQYF
TRBV27	TRBJ2-1	.	CASAKTRSGAYNEQFF
TRBV28	TRBJ1-5	.	CASSSLREIHQPQHF